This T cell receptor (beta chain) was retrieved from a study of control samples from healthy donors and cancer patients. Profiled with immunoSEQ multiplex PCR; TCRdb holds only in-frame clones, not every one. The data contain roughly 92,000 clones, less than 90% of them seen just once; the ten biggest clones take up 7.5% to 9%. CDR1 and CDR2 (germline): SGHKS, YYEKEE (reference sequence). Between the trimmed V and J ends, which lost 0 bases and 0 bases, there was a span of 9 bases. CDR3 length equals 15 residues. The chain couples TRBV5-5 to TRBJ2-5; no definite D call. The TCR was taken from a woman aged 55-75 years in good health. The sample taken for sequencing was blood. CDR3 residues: CASSLVSTNQETQYF. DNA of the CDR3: TGTGCCAGCAGCTTGGTTAGCACGAACCAAGAGACCCAGTACTTC. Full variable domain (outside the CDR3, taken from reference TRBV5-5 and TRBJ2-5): DAGVTQSPTHLIKTRGQQVTLRCSPISGHKSVSWYQQVLGQGPQFIFQYYEKEERGRGNFPDRFSARQFPNYSSELNVNALLLGDSALYLCASSLVSTNQETQYFGPGTRLLVL.